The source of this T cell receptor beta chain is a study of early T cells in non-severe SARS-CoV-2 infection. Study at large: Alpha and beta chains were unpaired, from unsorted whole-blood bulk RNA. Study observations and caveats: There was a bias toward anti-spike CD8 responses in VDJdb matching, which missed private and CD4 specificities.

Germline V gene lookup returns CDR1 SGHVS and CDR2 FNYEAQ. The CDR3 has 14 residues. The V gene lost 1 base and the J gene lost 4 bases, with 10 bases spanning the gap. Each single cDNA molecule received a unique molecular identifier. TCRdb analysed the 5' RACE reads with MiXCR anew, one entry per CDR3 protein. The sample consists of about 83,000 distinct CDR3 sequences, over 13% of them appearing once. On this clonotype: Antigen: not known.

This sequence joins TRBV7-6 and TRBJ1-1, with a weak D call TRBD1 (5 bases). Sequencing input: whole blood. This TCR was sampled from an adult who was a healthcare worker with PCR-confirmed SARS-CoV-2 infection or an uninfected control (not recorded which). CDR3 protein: CASSLGQKSTEAFF. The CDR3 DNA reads TGTGCCAGCAGCTTAGGACAGAAGAGCACTGAAGCTTTCTTT. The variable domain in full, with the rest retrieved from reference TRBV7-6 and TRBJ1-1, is GAGVSQSPRYKVTKRGQDVALRCDPISGHVSLYWYRQALGQGPEFLTYFNYEAQQDKSGLPNDRFSAERPEGSISTLTIQRTEQRDSAMYRCASSLGQKSTEAFFGQGTRLTVV.